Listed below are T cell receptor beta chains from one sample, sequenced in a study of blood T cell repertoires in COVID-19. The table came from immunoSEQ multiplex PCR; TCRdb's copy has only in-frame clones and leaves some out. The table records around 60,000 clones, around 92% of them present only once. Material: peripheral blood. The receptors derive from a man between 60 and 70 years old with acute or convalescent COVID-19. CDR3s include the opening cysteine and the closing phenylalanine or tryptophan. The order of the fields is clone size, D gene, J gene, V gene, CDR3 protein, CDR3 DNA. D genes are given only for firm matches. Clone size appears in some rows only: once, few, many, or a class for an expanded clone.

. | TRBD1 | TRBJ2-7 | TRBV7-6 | CASSLGRWQGEADEQYF | TGTGCCAGCAGCTTAGGACGGTGGCAGGGGGAAGCGGACGAGCAGTACTTC
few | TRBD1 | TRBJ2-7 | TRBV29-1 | CSVDGQGYEQYF | TGCAGCGTTGACGGACAGGGCTACGAGCAGTACTTC
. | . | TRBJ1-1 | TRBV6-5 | CASTQSGVKSTEAFF | TGTGCCAGCACCCAGAGCGGGGTAAAAAGTACTGAAGCTTTCTTT
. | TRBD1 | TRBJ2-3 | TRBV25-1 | CASSERTGASTDTQYF | TGTGCCAGCAGTGAACGGACAGGGGCCAGCACAGATACGCAGTATTTT
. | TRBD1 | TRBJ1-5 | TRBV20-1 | CSASRAGGGNQPQHF | TGCAGTGCTAGTCGGGCAGGGGGAGGCAATCAGCCCCAGCATTTT
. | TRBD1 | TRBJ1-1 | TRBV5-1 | CASSPQGTTEAFF | TGCGCCAGCAGCCCACAGGGGACGACTGAAGCTTTCTTT
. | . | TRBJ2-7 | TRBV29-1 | CSVEFGGDEQYF | TGCAGCGTTGAGTTCGGAGGCGACGAGCAGTACTTC
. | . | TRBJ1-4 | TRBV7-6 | CASSLGYAGDEKLFF | TGTGCCAGCAGCTTGGGGTATGCGGGAGACGAAAAACTGTTTTTT
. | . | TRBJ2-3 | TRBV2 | CASSGGQPSTDTQYF | TGTGCCAGCAGTGGAGGACAGCCTAGCACAGATACGCAGTATTTT
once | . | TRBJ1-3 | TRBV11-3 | CASSIRTPNTIYF | TGTGCCAGCAGCATCCGGACACCAAACACCATATATTTT
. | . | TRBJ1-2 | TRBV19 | CASSSGFDGYTF | TGTGCCAGTAGTTCGGGGTTCGATGGCTACACCTTC
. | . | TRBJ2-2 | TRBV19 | CASTRGDTNTGELFF | TGTGCCAGTACCCGAGGGGACACCAACACCGGGGAGCTGTTTTTT
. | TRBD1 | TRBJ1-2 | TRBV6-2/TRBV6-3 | CASSGGRTGDGYTF | TGTGCCAGCAGTGGCGGCCGGACAGGGGACGGCTACACCTTC
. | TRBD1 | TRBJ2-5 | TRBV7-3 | CASSPGYLGTEETQYF | TGTGCCAGCAGCCCAGGGTATTTGGGGACAGAAGAGACCCAGTACTTC
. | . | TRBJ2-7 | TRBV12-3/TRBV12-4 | CASTKTYEQYF | TGTGCCAGCACTAAAACCTACGAGCAGTACTTC
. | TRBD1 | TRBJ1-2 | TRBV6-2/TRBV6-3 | CASSYPSGTGVLGGYTF | TGTGCCAGCAGTTATCCCTCCGGGACAGGGGTCCTTGGTGGCTACACCTTC
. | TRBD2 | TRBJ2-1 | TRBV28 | CASRGGRAGNEQFF | TGTGCCAGCAGGGGCGGGAGGGCCGGCAATGAGCAGTTCTTC
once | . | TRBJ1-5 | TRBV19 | CASSTPRQNQPQHF | TGTGCCAGTAGTACTCCCCGACAGAATCAGCCCCAGCATTTT
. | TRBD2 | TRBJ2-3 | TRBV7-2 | CASSLGGSGTSEGTQYF | TGTGCCAGCAGCTTAGGGGGTAGTGGGACTAGCGAAGGTACGCAGTATTTT
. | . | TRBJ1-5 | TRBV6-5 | CASSGGRSNQPQHF | TGTGCCAGCTCCGGGGGTAGGAGCAATCAGCCCCAGCATTTT
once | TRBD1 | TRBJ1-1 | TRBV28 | CASSSARTGEGGTEAFF | TGTGCCAGCAGTTCGGCCCGGACAGGGGAAGGTGGAACTGAAGCTTTCTTT
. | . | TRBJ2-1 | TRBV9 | CASSPKMGGEQFF | TGTGCCAGCAGCCCAAAGATGGGGGGTGAGCAGTTCTTC
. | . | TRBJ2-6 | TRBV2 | CASSAQGYSGANVLTF | TGTGCCAGCAGTGCGCAGGGTTATTCTGGGGCCAACGTCCTGACTTTC
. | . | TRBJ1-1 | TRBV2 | CASGQGMNTEAFF | TGTGCCAGCGGGCAGGGGATGAACACTGAAGCTTTCTTT
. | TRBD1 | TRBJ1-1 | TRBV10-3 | CASRGQLNTEAFF | TGTGCCAGCCGGGGACAGCTGAACACTGAAGCTTTCTTT
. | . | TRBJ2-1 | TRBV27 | CASSSNWVVGGNEQFF | TGTGCCAGCAGTAGCAATTGGGTAGTCGGGGGAAATGAGCAGTTCTTC
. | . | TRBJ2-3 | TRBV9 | CASSVQVRTDTQYF | TGTGCCAGCAGCGTGCAGGTACGCACAGATACGCAGTATTTT
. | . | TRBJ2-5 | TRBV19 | CASSMQGQETQYF | TGTGCCAGTAGTATGCAGGGCCAAGAGACCCAGTACTTC
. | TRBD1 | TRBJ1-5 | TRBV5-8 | CASSLTLGDSFSNQPQHF | TGTGCCAGCAGCCTTACCTTAGGGGACAGTTTTAGCAATCAGCCCCAGCATTTT
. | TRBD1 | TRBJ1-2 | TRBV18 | CASSYLTGGDGYTF | TGTGCCAGCTCATATCTGACAGGGGGCGATGGCTACACCTTC
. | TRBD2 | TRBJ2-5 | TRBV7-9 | CASSLDRGLALQETQYF | TGTGCCAGCAGCTTAGACCGGGGACTAGCGCTACAAGAGACCCAGTACTTC
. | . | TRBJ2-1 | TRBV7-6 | CASSLEEGRDEQFF | TGTGCCAGCAGCTTAGAAGAGGGCCGCGATGAGCAGTTCTTC
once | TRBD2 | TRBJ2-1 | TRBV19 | CASRDGRGRAGEQFF | TGTGCCAGTAGAGACGGCCGCGGGAGGGCCGGAGAGCAGTTCTTC
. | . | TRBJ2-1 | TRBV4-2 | CASSQDGRGSDEQFF | TGTGCCAGCAGCCAAGATGGCAGGGGATCGGATGAGCAGTTCTTC
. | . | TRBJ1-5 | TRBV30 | CAWSRGSGSNQPQHF | TGTGCCTGGAGTCGGGGATCGGGTAGCAATCAGCCCCAGCATTTT
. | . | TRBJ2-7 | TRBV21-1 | CASGPGQASYEQYF | TGTGCCAGCGGACCGGGACAGGCTTCCTACGAGCAGTACTTC
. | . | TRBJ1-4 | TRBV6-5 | CASSYRGTNEKLFF | TGTGCCAGCAGTTATCGGGGGACTAATGAAAAACTGTTTTTT
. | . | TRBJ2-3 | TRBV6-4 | CASSALGSTDTQYF | TGTGCCAGCAGCGCACTAGGGAGCACAGATACGCAGTATTTT
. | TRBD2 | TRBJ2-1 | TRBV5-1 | CASSYATSGRGNDEQFF | TGCGCCAGCAGCTACGCGACTAGCGGGAGGGGGAACGATGAGCAGTTCTTC
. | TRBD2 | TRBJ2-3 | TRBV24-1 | CATSVRLAGTDTQYF | TGTGCCACCAGTGTTCGGCTAGCGGGTACAGATACGCAGTATTTT